This TCR beta chain originates from a study of Graves' ophthalmopathy and Graves' hyperthyroidism. CDR3 regions of TCR beta were amplified from RNA transcripts. First-round RT-PCR used HTBI primers; second-round multiplex PCR followed. TCRdb redid the calling of the multiplex PCR reads with MiXCR, one entry per CDR3 protein. The sample comprises under 400,000 distinct CDR3 sequences, around a sixth of which are singletons, and 9% to 15% rests with the top ten. Many counts were recorded for this clonotype. Trimming removed 0 bases at V and 0 bases at J, with 12 bases between. The CDR3 has 18 residues. CDR1 is PRHDT and CDR2 is FYEKMQ in the germline V gene (reference sequence). As the starting material, roughly 9.7 ml of fresh peripheral blood yielded the PBMCs.

The source is an adult man with Graves' ophthalmopathy. The chain uses TRBV13 and TRBJ1-6; D call uncertain. Specimen: peripheral blood. This chain's CDR3 is CASSLGRRRSSYNSPLHF. The CDR3 DNA reads TGTGCCAGCAGCTTAGGCCGTCGCAGGAGCTCCTATAATTCACCCCTCCACTTT.